This T cell receptor beta chain was found in a study of blood T cell repertoires in COVID-19. Background on the study: The origin of the acute and convalescent COVID-19 samples was the United States, Italy and Spain. T cells, B-cell-depleted T cells, or PBMCs provided the cDNA or gDNA that served as material.

This CDR3 region has 17 residues. Germline lookup yields CDR1 LGHNA and CDR2 YSLEER. Trimming stripped 1 base from V and 4 bases from J, with 16 bases between. Source study methods: Amplification from reference gene primers served as the basis for estimated nucleated cell counts. The assay was immunoSEQ multiplex PCR, and TCRdb's table has in-frame clones only and misses some. V and J calls plus clone size are reproduced from that table; the DNA served to infer D and trimming. The repertoire has about 64,000 clones, more than 75% of them found once; the top ten carry approximately 3%. The sequence derives from a man over 45 with active COVID-19. V and J are TRBV4-3 and TRBJ1-4; D is uncertain. Sequencing was done on a sample of peripheral blood. The CDR3 DNA sequence: TGCGCCAGCAGCCAAGGGCCTGCAGCGGACTATAATGAAAAACTGTTTTTT. Amino acid sequence: CASSQGPAADYNEKLFF.